A selection of T cell receptor beta chains follows, all from one sample in a study of blood T cell repertoires in COVID-19. Generated by immunoSEQ multiplex PCR, the TCRdb table keeps only in-frame clones and is missing some. The sample lists 200,000 or so clones, more than 80% occurring once. The specimen sequenced was PBMCs or T cells enriched from blood (not recorded which). The receptor set was obtained from a woman aged 35 to 49 with acute COVID-19. Each CDR3 is given without its conserved first and last residue.

v_call	j_call	cdr3_aa
TRBV18	TRBJ1-6	ASSEKTGGLSPLH
TRBV7-8	TRBJ1-1	ASSFSGTFLNTEAF
TRBV12-3/TRBV12-4	TRBJ1-2	ASSPRSYGYT
TRBV7-2	TRBJ1-6	ASSLALAGGSSPLH
TRBV5-4	TRBJ2-7	ASAGGTGIREQY
TRBV6-5	TRBJ2-5	ASSYSGIQETQY
TRBV9	TRBJ1-2	ASSVGTGTYGYT
TRBV24-1	TRBJ1-3	ATSSGPGNTIY
TRBV9	TRBJ2-1	ASSVGLRGGSSYNEQF
TRBV7-2	TRBJ2-3	ASSQRRGGTDTQY
TRBV7-6	TRBJ2-5	ASVRGQGETQY
TRBV7-8	TRBJ2-1	ASSLGQEEF
TRBV3-1/TRBV3-2	TRBJ1-1	ASSQGGRSRGDTEAF
TRBV5-1	TRBJ1-2	ASSLAQANYGYT
TRBV7-9	TRBJ1-4	ASSLERGAGEKLF
TRBV6-5	TRBJ2-6	ASSSPSYSGANVLT
TRBV5-6	TRBJ1-2	ASSRDRGVT
TRBV29-1	TRBJ2-1	SVEVGSGGSSYNEQF
TRBV6-2/TRBV6-3	TRBJ2-2	ASSWLGATGELF
TRBV10-3	TRBJ2-7	AISESMLRLNYEQY
TRBV30	TRBJ2-3	AWSVGATSSRDTQY
TRBV19	TRBJ1-6	ASSIRQGGSPLH
TRBV4-3	TRBJ2-7	ASSQRTGAYEQY
TRBV30	TRBJ1-2	AWSAPVPIFYGYT
TRBV7-2	TRBJ2-1	ASSGKGGLYNEQF
TRBV7-3	TRBJ2-3	ASSSLAGGHGTQY
TRBV3-1/TRBV3-2	TRBJ2-1	ASSPSYRMGAEQF
TRBV6-6	TRBJ1-2	ASTGQVRYGYT
TRBV4-3	TRBJ2-2	ASSQEQEENTGELF
TRBV27	TRBJ2-3	ASSSGGRGGADTQY
TRBV3-1/TRBV3-2	TRBJ2-7	ASSPIGGATYEQY
TRBV6-4	TRBJ2-5	ASSPTGTSGVETQY
TRBV6-5	TRBJ1-5	ASIPGGSKGQPQH
TRBV1	TRBJ1-5	TSSQDRTRDHSNQPQH
TRBV7-6	TRBJ2-2	ASSRGQTSTGELF
TRBV3-1/TRBV3-2	TRBJ1-1	ASSHQGLGAFGAF
TRBV19	TRBJ1-2	ASSIVLSGDGYT
TRBV4-1	TRBJ1-5	ASSQASIIAGSNQPQH
TRBV2	TRBJ1-1	ASSGDREIGNTEAF
TRBV5-4	TRBJ1-4	ASSLGNRGNEKLF
TRBV19	TRBJ2-1	ASSAGLAGDSNEQF
TRBV5-1	TRBJ1-1	ASSPAMYQGPTEAF
TRBV19	TRBJ1-4	ASSIVRGTNEKLF
TRBV7-3	TRBJ2-2	ASRILASTGELF
TRBV25-1	TRBJ1-1	ASSDPGTANTEAF
TRBV7-9	TRBJ1-1	ASSLLGATEAF